The clone carrying this TCR beta chain was counted between two and nine times. Its antigen is undetermined. These data come from a study of post-analysis software for immune sequencing data. Findings and limits, study-wide: Elevated frequency relative to controls characterized several TRBV segments in patients, TRBV5-6, TRBV5-1 and TRBV20-1 among them.

Incorporated into the TCR beta cDNA libraries were unique molecular identifiers, which served to reduce PCR and sequencing biases. Each CDR3 protein is one row after TCRdb ran MiXCR on the PCR reads. This table has 430,000 or so distinct CDR3 sequences, 39% appearing once. The CDR3 totals 17 residues. Trimming removed 1 base from V and 2 bases from J, with 15 bases in between. Per the germline V gene, CDR1 is LGHDT and CDR2 is YNNKEL (reference sequence). This chain joins TRBV3-1 and TRBJ2-1; D ambiguous. The TCR comes from a girl aged 2 to 10 with multiple sclerosis. The source material was blood. The CDR3 DNA reads as TGTGCCAGCAGCCAAGCCAGAAACTACCGAACCTACAATGAGCAGTTCTTC. The encoded protein is CASSQARNYRTYNEQFF.